The 9 T cell receptor beta chains in this list originate from one sample, sequenced in a study of T cell responses to AZD1222 COVID-19 vaccine. This table comes from immunoSEQ multiplex PCR, and its TCRdb copy is limited to in-frame clones, with some not included. The table has about 120,000 clones, 80% to 90% seen once. The sequences come from peripheral blood, collected 28 days after the second AZD1222 dose. Receptors were obtained from an adult who received the AZD1222 COVID-19 vaccine.

This chain connects TRBV10-1 to TRBJ1-5, with D unclear. Between the trimmed V and J ends, which lost 0 bases and 7 bases, there was a span of 7 bases. The CDR3 runs to 13 residues. Germline V lookup: CDR1 WNHNN, CDR2 SYGVQD (reference sequence). As DNA, the CDR3 is TGCGCCAGCAGTGAGTCCCTATTACAGCCCCAGCATTTT. Its protein is CASSESLLQPQHF.

J is TRBJ2-7 and V is TRBV6-5, with D tentatively TRBD1 (5 bases). Germline V gene lookup returns CDR1 MNHEY and CDR2 SVGAGI. V lost 2 bases, J lost 6 bases, and 17 bases lay in between. This CDR3 has 15 amino acids. The chain's CDR3 is CASSYDSQAFGEQYF. As DNA, the CDR3 is TGTGCCAGCAGTTACGACAGTCAGGCGTTCGGCGAGCAGTACTTC.

The rearrangement joins TRBV6-5 to TRBJ2-1; D gene unclear. CDR1 and CDR2 from the germline V gene are MNHEY and SVGAGI. The ends were cut back, 3 bases at V and 6 bases at J, with 9 bases in the middle. The CDR3 contains 13 residues. CDR3 sequence reads: CASSYRTSNEQFF. The CDR3 DNA reads TGTGCCAGCAGTTATCGGACCAGCAATGAGCAGTTCTTC.

The gene calls are TRBV4-3 and TRBJ2-7; the match to TRBD2 covers 13 bases. The V and J ends lost 2 bases and 5 bases, in that order; junction bases with no gene match: 3. The CDR3 loop spans 15 amino acids. Germline loops: CDR1 LGHNA, CDR2 YSLEER. CDR3 in DNA: TGCGCCAGCAGCCAAAGGACTAGCGGGAGTAACGAGCAGTACTTC. Translation gives CASSQRTSGSNEQYF.

This clone was picked up one time. The chain couples TRBV15 to TRBJ1-4, with D perhaps matching TRBD1 (6 bases). V lost 5 bases, J lost 2 bases, and 12 bases lay in between. This CDR3 is built from 15 residues. The germline V gene has CDR1 LNHNV and CDR2 YYDKDF (reference sequence). The CDR3 region has the DNA TGTGCCACCAGCTTACAGGGATTTACTAATGAAAAACTGTTTTTT. This sequence encodes CATSLQGFTNEKLFF.

This chain links TRBV9 with TRBJ2-7; TRBD1 aligns across 9 bases. The CDR3 sequence is 13 residues long. After removal of 2 bases from V and 3 bases from J, the junction contained 0 bases not matched to a gene. From germline, CDR1 is SGDLS and CDR2 YYNGEE. CDR3 nucleotide sequence: TGTGCCAGCAGCGTGACAGGGGGCTACGAGCAGTACTTC. It is translated as CASSVTGGYEQYF.

V is TRBV30 and J is TRBJ1-4; D might be TRBD1 (5 bases). V lost 6 bases and J lost 2, with 13 bases in between. The CDR3 totals 14 residues. Per germline, CDR1 GTSNPN and CDR2 SVGIG (reference sequence). The CDR3, as DNA: TGTGCCTGCAGTCTGGGACTCACTAATGAAAAACTGTTTTTT. Its protein is CACSLGLTNEKLFF.

This chain links TRBV6-1 with TRBJ1-6, with 8 positions matching TRBD1. The germline V gene has CDR1 MNHNS and CDR2 SASEGT. This CDR3 comprises 18 residues. The J segment lost 0 bases and the V segment lost 4 bases, leaving 8 bases of the junction unmatched. The CDR3 reads CASSGRTGISSYNSPLHF. The CDR3 DNA reads as TGTGCCAGCAGTGGGAGGACAGGGATCAGCTCCTATAATTCACCCCTCCACTTT.

This clone was seen only once. The chain's CDR3 is CASSWQMGTGELFF. The CDR3 DNA reads TGTGCCAGCAGCTGGCAGATGGGGACCGGGGAGCTGTTTTTT. This chain connects TRBV7-9 to TRBJ2-2; D remains unclear. V dropped 4 bases and J dropped 5 bases, with 11 bases sitting between them. The CDR3 has 14 amino acids. Germline V gives CDR1 SEHNR, CDR2 FQNEAQ (reference sequence).